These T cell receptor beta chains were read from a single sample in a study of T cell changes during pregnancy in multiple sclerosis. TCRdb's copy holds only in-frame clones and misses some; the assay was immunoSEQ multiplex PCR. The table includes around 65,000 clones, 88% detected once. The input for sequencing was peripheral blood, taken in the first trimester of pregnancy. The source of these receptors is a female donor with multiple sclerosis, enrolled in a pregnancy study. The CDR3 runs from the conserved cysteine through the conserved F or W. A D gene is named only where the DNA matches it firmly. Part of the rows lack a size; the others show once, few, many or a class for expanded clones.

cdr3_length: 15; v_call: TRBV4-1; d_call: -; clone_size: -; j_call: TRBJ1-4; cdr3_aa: CASSQGRGWNEKLFF; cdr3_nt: TGCGCCAGCAGCCAAGGTCGAGGGTGGAATGAAAAACTGTTTTTT
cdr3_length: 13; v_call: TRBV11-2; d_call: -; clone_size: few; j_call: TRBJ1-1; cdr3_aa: CASSRITVEGAFF; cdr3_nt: TGTGCCAGCAGCCGAATCACGGTCGAGGGAGCTTTCTTT
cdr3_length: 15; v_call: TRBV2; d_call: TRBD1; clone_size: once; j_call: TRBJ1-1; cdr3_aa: CASPPPDRGNTEAFF; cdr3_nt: TGTGCCAGCCCCCCACCTGACAGGGGAAACACTGAAGCTTTCTTT
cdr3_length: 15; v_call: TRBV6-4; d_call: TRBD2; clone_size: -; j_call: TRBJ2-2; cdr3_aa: CASSGTSGSTGELFF; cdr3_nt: TGTGCCAGCAGTGGGACTAGCGGGAGCACCGGGGAGCTGTTTTTT
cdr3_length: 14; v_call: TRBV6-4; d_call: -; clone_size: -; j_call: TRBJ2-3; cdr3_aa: CASSDSAGTDTQYF; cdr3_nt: TGTGCCAGCAGTGACTCGGCCGGCACAGATACGCAGTATTTT
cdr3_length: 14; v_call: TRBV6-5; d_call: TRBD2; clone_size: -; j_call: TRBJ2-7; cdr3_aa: CASSYSLAGDEQYF; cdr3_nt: TGTGCCAGCAGTTACTCTCTAGCGGGAGACGAGCAGTACTTC
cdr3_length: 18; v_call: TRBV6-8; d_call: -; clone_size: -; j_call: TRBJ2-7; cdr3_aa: CASSYPQPSGTSKGEQYF; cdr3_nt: TGTGCCAGCAGTTACCCCCAACCTTCCGGGACTTCCAAGGGCGAGCAGTACTTC
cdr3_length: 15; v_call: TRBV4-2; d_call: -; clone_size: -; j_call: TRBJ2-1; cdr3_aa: CASSQDLGLLNEQFF; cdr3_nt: TGTGCCAGCAGCCAAGATTTGGGGCTACTCAATGAGCAGTTCTTC
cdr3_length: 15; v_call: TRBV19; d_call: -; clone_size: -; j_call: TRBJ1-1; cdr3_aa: CASASQGKMNTEAFF; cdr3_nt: TGTGCCAGCGCGTCCCAGGGTAAAATGAACACTGAAGCTTTCTTT
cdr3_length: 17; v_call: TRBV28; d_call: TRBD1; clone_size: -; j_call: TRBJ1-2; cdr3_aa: CASSFPLRGRPSYGYTF; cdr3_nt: TGTGCCAGCAGTTTCCCCCTCAGGGGGCGACCCTCCTATGGCTACACCTTC
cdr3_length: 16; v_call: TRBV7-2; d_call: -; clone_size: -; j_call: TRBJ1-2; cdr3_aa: CASSFGGTRGTYGYTF; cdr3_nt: TGTGCCAGCAGCTTTGGCGGCACCCGCGGCACTTATGGCTACACCTTC
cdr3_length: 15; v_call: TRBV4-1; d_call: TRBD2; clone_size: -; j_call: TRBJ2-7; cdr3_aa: CASSQDTSGSYEQYF; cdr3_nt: TGCGCCAGCAGCCAAGACACTAGCGGGAGCTACGAGCAGTACTTC
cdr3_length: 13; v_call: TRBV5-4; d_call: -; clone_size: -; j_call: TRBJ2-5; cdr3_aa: CASSLDSQETQYF; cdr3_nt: TGTGCCAGCAGCTTGGATAGCCAAGAGACCCAGTACTTC
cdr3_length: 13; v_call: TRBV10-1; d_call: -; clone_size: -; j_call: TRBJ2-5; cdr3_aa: CASSDAVQETQYF; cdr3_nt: TGCGCCAGCAGTGACGCGGTGCAAGAGACCCAGTACTTC
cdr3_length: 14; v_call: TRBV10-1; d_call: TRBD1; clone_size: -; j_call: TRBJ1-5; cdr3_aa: CASNLTGFNQPQHF; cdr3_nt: TGCGCCAGCAATTTGACAGGGTTCAATCAGCCCCAGCATTTT
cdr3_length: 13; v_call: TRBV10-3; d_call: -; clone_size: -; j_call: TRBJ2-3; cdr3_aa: CAITGGYTDTQYF; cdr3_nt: TGTGCCATCACGGGTGGTTACACAGATACGCAGTATTTT
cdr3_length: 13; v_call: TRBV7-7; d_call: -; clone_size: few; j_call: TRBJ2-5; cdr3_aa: CASSTNREETQYF; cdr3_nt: TGTGCCAGCAGCACCAACAGGGAAGAGACCCAGTACTTC
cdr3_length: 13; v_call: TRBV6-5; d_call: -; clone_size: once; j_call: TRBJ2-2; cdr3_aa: CASSGQGTGELFF; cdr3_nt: TGTGCCAGCAGCGGCCAGGGCACCGGGGAGCTGTTTTTT
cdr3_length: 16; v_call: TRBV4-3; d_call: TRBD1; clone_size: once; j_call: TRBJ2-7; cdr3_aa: CASSQDYTGERGEQYF; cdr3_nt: TGCGCCAGCAGCCAAGATTATACAGGGGAAAGAGGGGAGCAGTACTTC
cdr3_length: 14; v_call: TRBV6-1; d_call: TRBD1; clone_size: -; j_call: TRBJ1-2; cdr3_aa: CASTPLQGVYGYTF; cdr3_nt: TGTGCCAGTACGCCGTTACAGGGGGTCTATGGCTACACCTTC
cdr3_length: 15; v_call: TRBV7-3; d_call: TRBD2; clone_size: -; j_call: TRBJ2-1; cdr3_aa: CASKKSAGGPYEQFF; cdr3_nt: TGTGCCAGCAAAAAGTCAGCGGGAGGGCCTTATGAGCAGTTCTTC
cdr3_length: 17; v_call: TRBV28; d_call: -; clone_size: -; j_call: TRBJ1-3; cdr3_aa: CASSLFSIVLSGNTIYF; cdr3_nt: TGTGCCAGCAGTTTATTCAGTATTGTCCTCTCTGGAAACACCATATATTTT
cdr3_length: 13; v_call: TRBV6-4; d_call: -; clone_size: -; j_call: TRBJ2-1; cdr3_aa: CASSFIQGGEQFF; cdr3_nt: TGTGCCAGCAGTTTCATACAGGGCGGTGAGCAGTTCTTC
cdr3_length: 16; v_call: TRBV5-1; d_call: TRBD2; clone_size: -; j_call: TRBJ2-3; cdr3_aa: CASNLGGSTGTDTQYF; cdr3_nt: TGCGCCAGCAATTTGGGGGGGAGTACAGGAACAGATACGCAGTATTTT
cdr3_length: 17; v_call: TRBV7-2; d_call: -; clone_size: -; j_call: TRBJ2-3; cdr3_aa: CASSLTANGLPLDTQYF; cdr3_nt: TGTGCCAGCAGCCTAACCGCCAACGGACTACCGTTAGATACGCAGTATTTT
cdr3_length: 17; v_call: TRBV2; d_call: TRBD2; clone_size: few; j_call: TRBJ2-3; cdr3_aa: CASSSRTSGMHTDTQYF; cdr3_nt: TGTGCCAGCAGCTCCAGGACTAGCGGGATGCACACAGATACGCAGTATTTT
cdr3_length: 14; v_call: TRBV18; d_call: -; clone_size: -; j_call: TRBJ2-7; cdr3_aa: CASSPAQGPYEQYF; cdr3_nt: TGTGCCAGCTCACCTGCCCAGGGCCCCTACGAGCAGTACTTC
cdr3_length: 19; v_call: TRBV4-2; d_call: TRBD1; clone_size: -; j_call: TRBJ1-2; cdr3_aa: CASSLSERGTGGSNYGYTF; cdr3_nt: TGTGCCAGCAGCCTCTCGGAGCGGGGGACAGGGGGTTCTAACTATGGCTACACCTTC
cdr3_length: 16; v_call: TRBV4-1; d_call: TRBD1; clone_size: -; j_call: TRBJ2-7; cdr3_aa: CASSQERGQGNYEQYF; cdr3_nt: TGCGCCAGCAGCCAAGAAAGGGGACAGGGGAACTACGAGCAGTACTTC
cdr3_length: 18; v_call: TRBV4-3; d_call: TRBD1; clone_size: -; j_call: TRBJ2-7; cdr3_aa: CASSLQTGGHSTSYEQYF; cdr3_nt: TGCGCCAGCAGCCTTCAGACAGGGGGTCACTCGACTTCCTACGAGCAGTACTTC
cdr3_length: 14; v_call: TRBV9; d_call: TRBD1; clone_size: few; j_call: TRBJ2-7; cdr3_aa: CASSSTGTAYEQYF; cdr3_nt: TGTGCCAGCAGCTCGACCGGGACAGCCTACGAGCAGTACTTC
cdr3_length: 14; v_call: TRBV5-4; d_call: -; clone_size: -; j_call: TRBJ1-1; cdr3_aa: CASSLDRVGTEAFF; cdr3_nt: TGTGCCAGCAGCTTGGACAGGGTGGGCACTGAAGCTTTCTTT
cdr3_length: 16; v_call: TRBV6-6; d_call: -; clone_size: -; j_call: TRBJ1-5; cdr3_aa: CASSYSRQSSNQPQHF; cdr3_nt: TGTGCCAGCAGTTACTCGAGACAGTCTAGCAATCAGCCCCAGCATTTT
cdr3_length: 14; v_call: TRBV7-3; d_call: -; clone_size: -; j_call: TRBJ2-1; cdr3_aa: CASSLQSSADEQFF; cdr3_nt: TGTGCCAGCAGCTTACAGAGTAGCGCGGATGAGCAGTTCTTC
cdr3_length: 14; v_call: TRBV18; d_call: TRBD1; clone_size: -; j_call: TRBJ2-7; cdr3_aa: CASSPGQGVNEQYF; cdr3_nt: TGTGCCAGCTCACCCGGGCAGGGGGTAAACGAGCAGTACTTC
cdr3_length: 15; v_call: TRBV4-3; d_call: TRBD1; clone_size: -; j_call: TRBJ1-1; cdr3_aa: CASSQLRTGNTEAFF; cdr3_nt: TGCGCCAGCAGCCAACTAAGGACAGGGAACACTGAAGCTTTCTTT
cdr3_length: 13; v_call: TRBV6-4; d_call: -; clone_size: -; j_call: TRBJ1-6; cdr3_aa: CASSQFDNSPLHF; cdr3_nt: TGTGCCAGCAGCCAGTTTGATAATTCACCCCTCCACTTT